This TCR beta chain was recorded in a study of technical replicates of blood from a handful of donors. Sequencing was performed with immunoSEQ multiplex PCR; in TCRdb, only in-frame clones are kept and a portion is missing. The sample includes 85,000 to 100,000 clones, approximately 93% of them seen just once. The V segment lost 4 bases and the J segment 1 base; nucleotides outside the gene matches: 6. The germline gives CDR1 SGHDT, CDR2 YYEEEE. The CDR3 spans 15 residues. V usage is TRBV5-6 and J usage is TRBJ2-5; 8 bases align to TRBD1. Material: T cells isolated from PBMCs. This clonotype originated in a human donor in good health. The CDR3 loop is CASSTGGTGQETQYF. For the CDR3, the DNA is TGTGCCAGCAGCACGGGCGGGACAGGCCAAGAGACCCAGTACTTC.